The rows below give T cell receptor beta chains drawn from one sample of a study of CD8+CD57+ T cells in acquired aplastic anemia. MiXCR, run by TCRdb on the reads, gives a single entry per CDR3 protein. The sample contains 400,000 to 450,000 distinct CDR3 sequences, roughly 68% of which appear only once. Sequenced: sorted CD4+, CD8+, or CD8+CD57+ T cells (not recorded which) from PBMCs. The receptors shown here come from a human donor in good health, serving as a control. Both conserved end residues are part of each CDR3. A D gene is named only where the DNA matches it firmly. Only part of the rows carry a size: once, few, many, or a class if the clone is expanded.

V: TRBV12-3/TRBV12-4
D: -
J: TRBJ1-1
size: many
CDR3: CASSFKRTEAFF
DNA: TGTGCCAGCAGTTTCAAACGCACTGAAGCTTTCTTT

V: TRBV20-1
D: TRBD1
J: TRBJ2-5
size: -
CDR3: CSGNRGIAETQYF
DNA: TGCAGTGGTAACAGGGGAATCGCAGAGACCCAGTACTTC

V: TRBV6-5
D: -
J: TRBJ2-7
size: -
CDR3: CASSYHSAYEQYF
DNA: TGTGCCAGCAGTTATCATTCGGCCTACGAGCAGTACTTC

V: TRBV12-3/TRBV12-4
D: -
J: TRBJ1-5
size: -
CDR3: CASCQDLRNQPQHF
DNA: TGTGCCAGCTGCCAAGATCTTCGCAATCAGCCCCAGCATTTT

V: TRBV7-2
D: TRBD2
J: TRBJ2-2
size: -
CDR3: CASTSGGKTGELFF
DNA: TGTGCCAGTACTAGCGGGGGAAAGACCGGGGAGCTGTTTTTT

V: TRBV12-1
D: -
J: TRBJ2-2
size: -
CDR3: CASRLAGGPSGELFF
DNA: TGTGCCAGCAGATTAGCGGGGGGGCCTTCCGGGGAGCTGTTTTTT

V: TRBV4-3
D: TRBD1
J: TRBJ2-1
size: many
CDR3: CASSQGIADRGHGYNEQFF
DNA: TGCGCCAGCAGCCAAGGGATAGCGGACAGGGGGCACGGCTACAATGAGCAGTTCTTC

V: TRBV6-1
D: -
J: TRBJ1-1
size: -
CDR3: CASSKIRGRPFF
DNA: TGTGCCAGCAGTAAAATAAGGGGACGGCCTTTCTTT

V: TRBV24-1
D: -
J: TRBJ2-2
size: once
CDR3: CATSEPMGGESGELFF
DNA: TGTGCCACCAGTGAGCCGATGGGAGGTGAGTCTGGGGAGCTGTTTTTT

V: TRBV7-2
D: -
J: TRBJ2-5
size: -
CDR3: CASSLTGLFQETQYF
DNA: TGTGCCAGCAGCCTGACTGGACTATTCCAAGAGACCCAGTACTTC

V: TRBV19
D: TRBD1
J: TRBJ1-2
size: many
CDR3: CASRAYRGLPYGYTF
DNA: TGTGCCAGCCGAGCTTACAGGGGGCTACCCTATGGCTACACCTTC

V: TRBV25-1
D: TRBD2
J: TRBJ2-3
size: -
CDR3: CASSQRLAGEDTQYF
DNA: TGTGCCAGCAGCCAAAGACTAGCGGGGGAGGATACGCAGTATTTT

V: TRBV7-6
D: -
J: TRBJ2-5
size: few
CDR3: CASSLVVIETQYF
DNA: TGTGCCAGCAGCTTAGTGGTGATCGAGACCCAGTACTTC

V: TRBV20-1
D: -
J: TRBJ2-7
size: -
CDR3: CSAVKSDNYEQYF
DNA: TGCAGTGCCGTAAAGTCCGACAACTACGAGCAGTACTTC

V: TRBV5-4
D: -
J: TRBJ1-1
size: -
CDR3: CASSSKGENTEAFF
DNA: TGTGCCAGCAGCTCGAAAGGGGAGAACACTGAAGCTTTCTTT

V: TRBV15
D: -
J: TRBJ2-7
size: -
CDR3: CATIWPHSEEYF
DNA: TGTGCCACCATCTGGCCCCACTCCGAAGAGTACTTT

V: TRBV20-1
D: -
J: TRBJ1-1
size: -
CDR3: CSARGGRGRAFF
DNA: TGCAGTGCTAGGGGGGGGCGGGGAAGAGCTTTCTTT

V: TRBV12-3/TRBV12-4
D: TRBD1
J: TRBJ1-6
size: -
CDR3: CASSFFRTGLHSPLHF
DNA: TGTGCCAGCAGTTTCTTTCGGACAGGCCTCCATTCACCCCTCCACTTT

V: TRBV19
D: -
J: TRBJ2-3
size: -
CDR3: CASSIVRGRDEQYF
DNA: TGTGCCAGTAGTATAGTCCGCGGTCGGGATGAGCAGTATTTT

V: TRBV29-1
D: TRBD1
J: TRBJ2-3
size: few
CDR3: CSVETGGTDTQYF
DNA: TGCAGCGTCGAGACAGGGGGCACAGATACGCAGTATTTT

V: TRBV29-1
D: -
J: TRBJ2-3
size: -
CDR3: CSVLGADTQYF
DNA: TGCAGCGTTTTGGGGGCAGATACGCAGTATTTT

V: TRBV20-1
D: TRBD2
J: TRBJ2-7
size: -
CDR3: CSGERGGEVSGEQYF
DNA: TGCAGTGGAGAGCGGGGGGGAGAGGTCTCGGGCGAGCAGTACTTC

V: TRBV9
D: -
J: TRBJ1-2
size: -
CDR3: CASSLAAINYGYTF
DNA: TGTGCCAGCAGCTTGGCAGCTATTAACTATGGCTACACCTTC

V: TRBV7-2
D: -
J: TRBJ2-7
size: many
CDR3: CASSRVGSYEQYF
DNA: TGTGCCAGCAGCCGGGTGGGTTCCTACGAGCAGTACTTC

V: TRBV19
D: TRBD2
J: TRBJ2-7
size: -
CDR3: CQVGGTSYEQYF
DNA: TGCCAAGTCGGGGGGACCTCCTACGAGCAGTACTTC

V: TRBV6-1
D: -
J: TRBJ1-1
size: -
CDR3: CASSEYWGMNTEAFF
DNA: TGTGCCAGCAGTGAATATTGGGGCATGAACACTGAAGCTTTCTTT

V: TRBV30
D: -
J: TRBJ2-3
size: few
CDR3: CAWGGLTSTDTQYF
DNA: TGTGCCTGGGGGGGCTTAACTAGCACAGATACGCAGTATTTT

V: TRBV5-1
D: TRBD1
J: TRBJ2-2
size: many
CDR3: CASSWTGTGDGGELFF
DNA: TGCGCCAGCAGCTGGACCGGGACAGGGGACGGCGGGGAGCTGTTTTTT

V: TRBV9
D: TRBD1
J: TRBJ2-5
size: once
CDR3: CASSAGQFPGNTTQYF
DNA: TGTGCCAGCAGCGCGGGACAGTTTCCTGGAAACACCACCCAGTACTTC

V: TRBV20-1
D: -
J: TRBJ1-2
size: -
CDR3: CSARKISNQLYGYTF
DNA: TGCAGTGCAAGAAAGATTAGCAATCAGCTCTATGGCTACACCTTC

V: TRBV5-1
D: -
J: TRBJ2-1
size: many
CDR3: CASSLSRVRWSDEQFF
DNA: TGCGCCAGCAGCTTGTCGAGGGTAAGGTGGAGCGATGAGCAGTTCTTC

V: TRBV2
D: -
J: TRBJ2-5
size: -
CDR3: CASGLGAYLHFQYF
DNA: TGTGCCAGCGGTCTCGGCGCATACCTCCACTTTCAGTACTTC

V: TRBV25-1
D: TRBD2
J: TRBJ2-1
size: -
CDR3: CASSGPTSGYNEQFF
DNA: TGTGCCAGCAGTGGTCCGACTAGCGGCTACAATGAGCAGTTCTTC

V: TRBV27
D: TRBD1
J: TRBJ1-1
size: -
CDR3: CASSRRTGLSEAFF
DNA: TGTGCCAGCAGTAGGAGGACAGGGCTGTCTGAAGCTTTCTTT

V: TRBV7-3
D: -
J: TRBJ2-3
size: -
CDR3: CASSRVSCGANELF
DNA: TGTGCCAGCAGCCGGGTGTCCTGCGGGGCTAACGAGCTATTT

V: TRBV20-1
D: TRBD2
J: TRBJ2-5
size: -
CDR3: CSARGGGTLETQYF
DNA: TGCAGTGCTAGGGGGGGGGGGACCCTTGAGACCCAGTACTTC

V: TRBV20-1
D: -
J: TRBJ2-7
size: -
CDR3: CRPTGPGDEDF
DNA: TGCAGGCCGACGGGTCCTGGGGATGAAGACTTC

V: TRBV5-4
D: TRBD2
J: TRBJ2-4
size: many
CDR3: CASSYRDASGVQYF
DNA: TGTGCCAGCAGCTACCGGGACGCGAGCGGGGTTCAGTACTTC

V: TRBV9
D: -
J: TRBJ1-1
size: -
CDR3: CASSLAVQRYEQSFF
DNA: TGTGCCAGCAGCTTAGCGGTACAGAGATACGAGCAGTCTTTCTTT

V: TRBV12-3/TRBV12-4
D: -
J: TRBJ1-2
size: -
CDR3: CASSLKPNGGYTF
DNA: TGTGCCAGCAGTTTAAAACCCAACGGGGGCTACACCTTC

V: TRBV5-6
D: TRBD1
J: TRBJ2-1
size: -
CDR3: CASAQGLGGRNEQFF
DNA: TGTGCCAGCGCCCAGGGGCTAGGGGGCCGCAATGAGCAGTTCTTC

V: TRBV7-9
D: -
J: TRBJ1-6
size: -
CDR3: CASGVDNSPLHF
DNA: TGTGCCAGCGGGGTCGATAATTCACCCCTCCACTTT

V: TRBV20-1
D: -
J: TRBJ2-5
size: many
CDR3: CSAPSVGEETQYF
DNA: TGCAGTGCTCCCTCAGTGGGGGAAGAGACCCAGTACTTC

V: TRBV9
D: -
J: TRBJ1-6
size: once
CDR3: CASSLARTAIHF
DNA: TGTGCCAGCAGCTTAGCCCGGACTGCTATCCACTTT

V: TRBV29-1
D: -
J: TRBJ2-5
size: few
CDR3: CSVEDRETQYF
DNA: TGCAGCGTTGAAGATCGAGAGACCCAGTACTTC

V: TRBV11-2
D: -
J: TRBJ2-1
size: -
CDR3: CASSTSRSSYNEQFF
DNA: TGTGCCAGCAGCACCTCCCGAAGCTCCTACAATGAGCAGTTCTTC

V: TRBV15
D: TRBD1
J: TRBJ2-2
size: -
CDR3: CATSSATGLTGELFF
DNA: TGTGCCACCAGCAGTGCGACAGGGCTCACCGGGGAGCTGTTTTTT

V: TRBV10-3
D: TRBD1
J: TRBJ2-1
size: -
CDR3: CAISPGQGLNEQFF
DNA: TGTGCCATCAGCCCGGGACAGGGGTTGAATGAGCAGTTCTTC

V: TRBV7-4
D: -
J: TRBJ2-7
size: -
CDR3: CASSSGRWYEQYF
DNA: TGTGCCAGCAGCTCGGGCCGGTGGTACGAGCAGTACTTC

V: TRBV6-5
D: -
J: TRBJ2-2
size: -
CDR3: CASSRQGKTGELFF
DNA: TGTGCCAGCAGTAGGCAGGGGAAAACCGGGGAGCTGTTTTTT

V: TRBV10-3
D: -
J: TRBJ1-1
size: -
CDR3: CAIRPKDGLNTEAFF
DNA: TGTGCCATCAGACCCAAAGACGGGTTGAACACTGAAGCTTTCTTT

V: TRBV10-2
D: -
J: TRBJ2-2
size: -
CDR3: CAISSHRAIEKLFF
DNA: TGTGCCATCAGCTCTCACAGGGCGATCGAGAAGCTGTTTTTT

V: TRBV6-2/TRBV6-3
D: -
J: TRBJ2-7
size: many
CDR3: CASRTPDGSYEQYF
DNA: TGTGCCAGCAGGACGCCCGACGGATCCTACGAGCAGTACTTC

V: TRBV2
D: -
J: TRBJ1-1
size: -
CDR3: CASEGALMNTEAFF
DNA: TGTGCCAGCGAGGGAGCCCTAATGAACACTGAAGCTTTCTTT